This TCR beta chain emerged from a study of molecular identifiers for immune sequencing clone quantification. About the study: For replicates, RNA isolated from 20,000 or 100,000 naive CD8 cells was divided into five portions, of which four were sequenced.

This clonotype was seen more than once but under ten times. One end of the junction is discordant with germline, which a read error may explain. Making the bulk TCR libraries relied on previously described methods and listed TCR primers. TCRdb passed the PCR reads through MiXCR, listing each CDR3 protein once. Of 65,000 to 70,000 distinct CDR3 sequences detected, about a sixth appear once; the ten largest clones hold approximately 1.5%. In germline, CDR1 is MNHEY, CDR2 SMNVEV (reference sequence). The CDR3 sequence is 14 residues long. The TCR comes from a human donor in good health. Some libraries in this study had Jurkat cell RNA spiked in. This sequence joins TRBV27 and TRBJ1-1; D is ambiguous. The sequenced sample was naive CD8+ T cells from blood, with Jurkat cell RNA spiked in. Subset given: FACS-sorted CD8+CD4-CCR7+CD45RA+ naive T cells. The CDR3 coding sequence is TGTGCCAGCAGTTTATCGCGGGGTAACACTGAAGTTTTCTTT. Translating gives CASSLSRGNTEVFF.